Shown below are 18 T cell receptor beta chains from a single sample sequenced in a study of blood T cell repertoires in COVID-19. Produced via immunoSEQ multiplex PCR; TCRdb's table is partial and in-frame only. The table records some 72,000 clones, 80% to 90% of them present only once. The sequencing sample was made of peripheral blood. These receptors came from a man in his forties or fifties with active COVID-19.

The CDR3 sequence is CATSRDPVNRGGELFF. In nucleotides, the CDR3 is TGTGCCACCAGCAGAGATCCGGTTAACCGGGGCGGGGAGCTGTTTTTT. The chain is built from TRBV15 and TRBJ2-2; D is perhaps TRBD2 (5 bases). The CDR3 contains 16 residues. CDR1 LNHNV and CDR2 YYDKDF come from the germline V gene (reference sequence). The germline V and J ends were trimmed by 0 bases and 7 bases, with 15 bases remaining between them.

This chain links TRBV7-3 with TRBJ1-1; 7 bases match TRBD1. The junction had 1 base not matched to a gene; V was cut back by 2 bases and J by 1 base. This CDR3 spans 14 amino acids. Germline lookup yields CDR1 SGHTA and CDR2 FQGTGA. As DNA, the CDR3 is TGTGCCAGCAGCTTAGGGACAGAGAACACTGAAGCTTTCTTT. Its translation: CASSLGTENTEAFF.

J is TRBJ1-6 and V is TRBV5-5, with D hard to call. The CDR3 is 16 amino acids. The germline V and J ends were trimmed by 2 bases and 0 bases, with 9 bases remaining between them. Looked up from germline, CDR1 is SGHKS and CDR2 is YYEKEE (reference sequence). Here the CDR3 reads CASSFSISSYNSPLHF. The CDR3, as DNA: TGTGCCAGCAGCTTCTCTATTAGCTCCTATAATTCACCCCTCCACTTT.

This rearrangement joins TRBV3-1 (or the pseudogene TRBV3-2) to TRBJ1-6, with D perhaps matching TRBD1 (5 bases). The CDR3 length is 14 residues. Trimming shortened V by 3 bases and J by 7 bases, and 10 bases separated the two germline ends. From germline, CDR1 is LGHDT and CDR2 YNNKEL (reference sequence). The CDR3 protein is CASSHGGDNSPLHF. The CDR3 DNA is TGTGCCAGCAGCCATGGGGGGGACAATTCACCCCTCCACTTT.

CDR3 coding DNA: TGTGCCAGCAGGCCCCAGGGCTCTGGAAACACCATATATTTT. This gives the protein CASRPQGSGNTIYF. J is TRBJ1-3 and V is TRBV28; D may be TRBD1 (5 bases). CDR1 MDHEN and CDR2 SYDVKM come from the germline V gene. V lost 6 bases to trimming and J lost 0 bases, with 9 bases between them. The CDR3 loop spans 14 amino acids.

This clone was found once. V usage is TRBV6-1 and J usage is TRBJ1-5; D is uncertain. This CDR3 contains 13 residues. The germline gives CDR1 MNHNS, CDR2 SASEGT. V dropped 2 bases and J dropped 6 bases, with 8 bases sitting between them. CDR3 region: CASSESIGQPQHF. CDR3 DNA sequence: TGTGCCAGCAGTGAAAGTATCGGTCAGCCCCAGCATTTT.

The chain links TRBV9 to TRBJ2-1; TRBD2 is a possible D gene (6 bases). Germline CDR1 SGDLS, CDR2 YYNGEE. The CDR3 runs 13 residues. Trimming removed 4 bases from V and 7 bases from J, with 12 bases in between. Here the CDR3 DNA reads TGTGCCAGCAGCATCGGAGGGAAAAATGAGCAGTTCTTC. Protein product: CASSIGGKNEQFF.

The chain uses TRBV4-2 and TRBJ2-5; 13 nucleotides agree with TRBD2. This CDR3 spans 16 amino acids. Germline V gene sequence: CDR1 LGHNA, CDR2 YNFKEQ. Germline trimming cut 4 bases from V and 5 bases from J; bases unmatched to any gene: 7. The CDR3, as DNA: TGTGCCAGCAGCCCTGGGACTAGCGGGGTCTATGAGACCCAGTACTTC. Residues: CASSPGTSGVYETQYF.

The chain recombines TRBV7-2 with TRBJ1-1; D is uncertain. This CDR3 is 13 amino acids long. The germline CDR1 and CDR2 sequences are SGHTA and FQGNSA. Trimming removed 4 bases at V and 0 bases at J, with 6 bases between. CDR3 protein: CASSYLMNTEAFF. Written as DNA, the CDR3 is TGTGCCAGCAGCTACCTAATGAACACTGAAGCTTTCTTT. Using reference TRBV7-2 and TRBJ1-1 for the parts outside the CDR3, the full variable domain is GAGVSQSPSNKVTEKGKDVELRCDPISGHTALYWYRQSLGQGLEFLIYFQGNSAPDKSGLPSDRFSAERTGGSVSTLTIQRTQQEDSAVYLCASSYLMNTEAFFGQGTRLTVV.

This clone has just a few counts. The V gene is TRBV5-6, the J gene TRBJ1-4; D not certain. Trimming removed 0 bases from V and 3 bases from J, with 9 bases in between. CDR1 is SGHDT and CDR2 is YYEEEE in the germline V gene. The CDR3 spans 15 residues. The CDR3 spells CASSLGARSNEKLFF. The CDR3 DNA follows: TGTGCCAGCAGCTTGGGGGCACGATCTAATGAAAAACTGTTTTTT.

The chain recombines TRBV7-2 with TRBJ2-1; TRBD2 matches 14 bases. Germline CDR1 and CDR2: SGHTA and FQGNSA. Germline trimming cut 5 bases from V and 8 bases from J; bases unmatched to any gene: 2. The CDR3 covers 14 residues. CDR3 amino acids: CASSGTSGGYEQFF. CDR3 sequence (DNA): TGTGCCAGCAGCGGGACTAGCGGGGGCTATGAGCAGTTCTTC.

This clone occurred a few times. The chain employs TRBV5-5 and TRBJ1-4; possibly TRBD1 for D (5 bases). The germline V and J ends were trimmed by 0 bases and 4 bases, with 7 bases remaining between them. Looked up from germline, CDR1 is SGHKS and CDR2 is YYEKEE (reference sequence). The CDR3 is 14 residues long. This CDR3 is CASSLGQLNEKLFF. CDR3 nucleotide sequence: TGTGCCAGCAGCTTGGGACAGCTTAATGAAAAACTGTTTTTT.

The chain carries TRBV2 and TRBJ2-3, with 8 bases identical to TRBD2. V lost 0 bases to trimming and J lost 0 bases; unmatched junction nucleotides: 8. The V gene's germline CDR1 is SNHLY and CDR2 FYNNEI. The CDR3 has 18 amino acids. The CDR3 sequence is CASSEAVAGPPSTDTQYF. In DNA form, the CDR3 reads TGTGCCAGCAGTGAAGCTGTAGCGGGGCCCCCTAGCACAGATACGCAGTATTTT.

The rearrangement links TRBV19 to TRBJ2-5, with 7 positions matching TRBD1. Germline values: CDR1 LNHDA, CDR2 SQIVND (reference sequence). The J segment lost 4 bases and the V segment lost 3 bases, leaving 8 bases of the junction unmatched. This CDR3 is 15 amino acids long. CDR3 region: CASSIRTGMVETQYF. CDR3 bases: TGTGCCAGTAGTATTCGGACAGGAATGGTAGAGACCCAGTACTTC.

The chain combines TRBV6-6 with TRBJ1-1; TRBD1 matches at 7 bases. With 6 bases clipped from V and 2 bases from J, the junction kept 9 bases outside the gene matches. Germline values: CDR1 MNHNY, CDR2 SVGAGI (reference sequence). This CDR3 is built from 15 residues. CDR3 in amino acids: CASRRTGDLNTEAFF. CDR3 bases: TGTGCCAGCAGAAGGACAGGAGACTTAAACACTGAAGCTTTCTTT.

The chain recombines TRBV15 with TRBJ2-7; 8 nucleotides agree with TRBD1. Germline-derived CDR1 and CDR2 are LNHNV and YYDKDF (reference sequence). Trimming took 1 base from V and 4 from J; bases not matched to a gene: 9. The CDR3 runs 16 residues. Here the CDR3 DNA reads TGTGCCACCAGCAGAGGGGGGACAGGTTCGGGATACGAGCAGTACTTC. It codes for CATSRGGTGSGYEQYF.

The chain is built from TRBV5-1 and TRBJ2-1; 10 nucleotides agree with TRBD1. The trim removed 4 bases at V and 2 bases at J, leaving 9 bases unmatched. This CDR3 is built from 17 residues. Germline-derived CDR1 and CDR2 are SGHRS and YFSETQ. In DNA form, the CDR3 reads TGCGCCAGCAGCATACTAACCGGGACAGGGGCCTACAATGAGCAGTTCTTC. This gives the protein CASSILTGTGAYNEQFF. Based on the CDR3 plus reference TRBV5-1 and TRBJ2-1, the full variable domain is KAGVTQTPRYLIKTRGQQVTLSCSPISGHRSVSWYQQTPGQGLQFLFEYFSETQRNKGNFPGRFSGRQFSNSRSEMNVSTLELGDSALYLCASSILTGTGAYNEQFFGPGTRLTVL.

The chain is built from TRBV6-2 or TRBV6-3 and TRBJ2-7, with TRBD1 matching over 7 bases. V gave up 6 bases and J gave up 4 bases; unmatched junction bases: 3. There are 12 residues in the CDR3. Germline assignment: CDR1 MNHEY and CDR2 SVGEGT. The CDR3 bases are TGTGCCAGCAGCCGACAGGGTTACGAGCAGTACTTC. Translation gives CASSRQGYEQYF.